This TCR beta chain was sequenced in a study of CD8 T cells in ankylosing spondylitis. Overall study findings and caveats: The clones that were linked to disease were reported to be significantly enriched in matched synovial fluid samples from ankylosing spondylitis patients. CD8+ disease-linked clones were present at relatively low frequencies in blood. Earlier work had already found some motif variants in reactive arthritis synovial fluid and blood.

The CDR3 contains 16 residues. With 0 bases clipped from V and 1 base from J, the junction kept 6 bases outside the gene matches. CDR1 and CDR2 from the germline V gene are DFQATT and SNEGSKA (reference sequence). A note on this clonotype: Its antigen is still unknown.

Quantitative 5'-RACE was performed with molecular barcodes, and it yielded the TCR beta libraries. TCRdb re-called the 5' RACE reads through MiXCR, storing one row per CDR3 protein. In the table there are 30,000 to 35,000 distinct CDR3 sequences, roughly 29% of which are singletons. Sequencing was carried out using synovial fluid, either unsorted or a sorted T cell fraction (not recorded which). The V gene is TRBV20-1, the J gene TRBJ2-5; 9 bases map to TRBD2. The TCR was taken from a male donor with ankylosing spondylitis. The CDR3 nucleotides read TGCAGTGCTAGAGATGAAGCGGGAGGTCCCCAAGAGACCCAGTACTTC. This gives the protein CSARDEAGGPQETQYF.